Each of the 4 T cell receptor beta chains below was sequenced from the same sample in a study of vaccination and CD4 T cells after COVID-19. Stated treatment: roughly 11-day PBMC culture with coronavirus spike peptide pools or control peptides (ViraFEST assay). The Oncomine TCR Beta short-read assay generated sequence data from the DNA of cultured CD4+ T cells. A single record per CDR3 protein comes from TCRdb applying MiXCR to the PCR reads. This table has around 20,000 distinct CDR3 sequences, 50% appearing once. These receptors lack a known antigen. Specimen: CD4+ T cells from blood, cultured in vitro. The receptors here all came from a human donor who had recovered from COVID-19.

In DNA, the CDR3 is TGTGCCAGCACCAACCCCTACTATGGCTACACCTTC. This sequence encodes CASTNPYYGYTF. J is TRBJ1-2 and V is TRBV28, with D unclear. V was trimmed by 7 bases and J by 3 bases, leaving 9 bases between them. The CDR3 spans 12 residues. Germline V gene lookup returns CDR1 MDHEN and CDR2 SYDVKM.

This clonotype came up a few times. The rearrangement joins TRBV24-1 to TRBJ1-2; TRBD1 is a possible D gene (5 bases). CDR3 length: 16 amino acids. Per the germline V gene, CDR1 is KGHDR and CDR2 is SFDVKD. Trimming pared 4 bases from V and 6 bases from J, leaving 20 bases between. This CDR3 reads CATSDGRLGRVDGYTF. The DNA of the CDR3 is TGTGCCACCAGTGACGGGAGGTTGGGCAGGGTAGATGGCTACACCTTC.

This clonotype was seen a few times. The chain couples TRBV11-3 to TRBJ2-5; possible D gene TRBD2, 5 bases. The length of the CDR3 is 14 residues. V lost 4 bases and J lost 9, with 18 bases in between. Germline V CDR1 and CDR2: SGHNT, YENEEA. The CDR3 DNA sequence: TGTGCCAGCAGCTCCACCAGAGGGAAGACGGCCCAGTACTTC. Translation gives CASSSTRGKTAQYF.

The table lists this clonotype with a few counts. V and J are TRBV27 and TRBJ2-7; 9 bases align to TRBD2. The CDR3 is made up of 16 amino acids. The germline CDR1 and CDR2 sequences are MNHEY and SMNVEV (reference sequence). V dropped 5 bases and J dropped 4; count of bases not matched to a gene: 12. The chain's CDR3 is CASSKNIAGAGYEQYF. DNA for the CDR3: TGTGCCAGCAGTAAAAATATAGCGGGAGCGGGGTACGAGCAGTACTTC.